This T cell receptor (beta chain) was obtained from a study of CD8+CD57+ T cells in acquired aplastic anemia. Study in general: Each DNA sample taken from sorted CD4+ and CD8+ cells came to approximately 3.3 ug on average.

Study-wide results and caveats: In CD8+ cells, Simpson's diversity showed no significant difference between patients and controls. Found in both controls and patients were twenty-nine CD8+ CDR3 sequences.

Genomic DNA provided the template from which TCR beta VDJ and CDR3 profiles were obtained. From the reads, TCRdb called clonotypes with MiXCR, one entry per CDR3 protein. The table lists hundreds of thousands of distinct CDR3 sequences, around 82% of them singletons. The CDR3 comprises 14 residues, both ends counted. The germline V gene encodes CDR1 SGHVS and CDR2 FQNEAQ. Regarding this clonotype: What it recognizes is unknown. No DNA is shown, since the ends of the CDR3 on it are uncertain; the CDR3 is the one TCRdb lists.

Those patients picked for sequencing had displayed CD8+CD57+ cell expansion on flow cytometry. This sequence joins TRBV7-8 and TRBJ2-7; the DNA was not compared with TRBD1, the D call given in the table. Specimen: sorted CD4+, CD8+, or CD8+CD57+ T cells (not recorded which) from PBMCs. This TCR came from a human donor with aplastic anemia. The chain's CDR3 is CASSLDSYEQYFGF.